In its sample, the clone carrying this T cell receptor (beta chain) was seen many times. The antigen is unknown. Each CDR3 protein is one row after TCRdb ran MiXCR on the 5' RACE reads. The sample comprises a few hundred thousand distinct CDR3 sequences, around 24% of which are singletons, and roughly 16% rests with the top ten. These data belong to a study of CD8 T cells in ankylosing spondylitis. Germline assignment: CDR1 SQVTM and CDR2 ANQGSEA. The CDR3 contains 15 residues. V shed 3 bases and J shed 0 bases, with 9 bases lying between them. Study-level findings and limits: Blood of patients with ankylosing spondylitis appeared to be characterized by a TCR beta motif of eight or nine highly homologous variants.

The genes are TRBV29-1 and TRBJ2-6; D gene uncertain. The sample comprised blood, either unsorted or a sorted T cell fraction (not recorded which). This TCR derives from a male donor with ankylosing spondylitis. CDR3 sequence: CSVEVTFSGANVLTF. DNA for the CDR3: TGCAGCGTTGAGGTCACCTTCTCTGGGGCCAACGTCCTGACTTTC.